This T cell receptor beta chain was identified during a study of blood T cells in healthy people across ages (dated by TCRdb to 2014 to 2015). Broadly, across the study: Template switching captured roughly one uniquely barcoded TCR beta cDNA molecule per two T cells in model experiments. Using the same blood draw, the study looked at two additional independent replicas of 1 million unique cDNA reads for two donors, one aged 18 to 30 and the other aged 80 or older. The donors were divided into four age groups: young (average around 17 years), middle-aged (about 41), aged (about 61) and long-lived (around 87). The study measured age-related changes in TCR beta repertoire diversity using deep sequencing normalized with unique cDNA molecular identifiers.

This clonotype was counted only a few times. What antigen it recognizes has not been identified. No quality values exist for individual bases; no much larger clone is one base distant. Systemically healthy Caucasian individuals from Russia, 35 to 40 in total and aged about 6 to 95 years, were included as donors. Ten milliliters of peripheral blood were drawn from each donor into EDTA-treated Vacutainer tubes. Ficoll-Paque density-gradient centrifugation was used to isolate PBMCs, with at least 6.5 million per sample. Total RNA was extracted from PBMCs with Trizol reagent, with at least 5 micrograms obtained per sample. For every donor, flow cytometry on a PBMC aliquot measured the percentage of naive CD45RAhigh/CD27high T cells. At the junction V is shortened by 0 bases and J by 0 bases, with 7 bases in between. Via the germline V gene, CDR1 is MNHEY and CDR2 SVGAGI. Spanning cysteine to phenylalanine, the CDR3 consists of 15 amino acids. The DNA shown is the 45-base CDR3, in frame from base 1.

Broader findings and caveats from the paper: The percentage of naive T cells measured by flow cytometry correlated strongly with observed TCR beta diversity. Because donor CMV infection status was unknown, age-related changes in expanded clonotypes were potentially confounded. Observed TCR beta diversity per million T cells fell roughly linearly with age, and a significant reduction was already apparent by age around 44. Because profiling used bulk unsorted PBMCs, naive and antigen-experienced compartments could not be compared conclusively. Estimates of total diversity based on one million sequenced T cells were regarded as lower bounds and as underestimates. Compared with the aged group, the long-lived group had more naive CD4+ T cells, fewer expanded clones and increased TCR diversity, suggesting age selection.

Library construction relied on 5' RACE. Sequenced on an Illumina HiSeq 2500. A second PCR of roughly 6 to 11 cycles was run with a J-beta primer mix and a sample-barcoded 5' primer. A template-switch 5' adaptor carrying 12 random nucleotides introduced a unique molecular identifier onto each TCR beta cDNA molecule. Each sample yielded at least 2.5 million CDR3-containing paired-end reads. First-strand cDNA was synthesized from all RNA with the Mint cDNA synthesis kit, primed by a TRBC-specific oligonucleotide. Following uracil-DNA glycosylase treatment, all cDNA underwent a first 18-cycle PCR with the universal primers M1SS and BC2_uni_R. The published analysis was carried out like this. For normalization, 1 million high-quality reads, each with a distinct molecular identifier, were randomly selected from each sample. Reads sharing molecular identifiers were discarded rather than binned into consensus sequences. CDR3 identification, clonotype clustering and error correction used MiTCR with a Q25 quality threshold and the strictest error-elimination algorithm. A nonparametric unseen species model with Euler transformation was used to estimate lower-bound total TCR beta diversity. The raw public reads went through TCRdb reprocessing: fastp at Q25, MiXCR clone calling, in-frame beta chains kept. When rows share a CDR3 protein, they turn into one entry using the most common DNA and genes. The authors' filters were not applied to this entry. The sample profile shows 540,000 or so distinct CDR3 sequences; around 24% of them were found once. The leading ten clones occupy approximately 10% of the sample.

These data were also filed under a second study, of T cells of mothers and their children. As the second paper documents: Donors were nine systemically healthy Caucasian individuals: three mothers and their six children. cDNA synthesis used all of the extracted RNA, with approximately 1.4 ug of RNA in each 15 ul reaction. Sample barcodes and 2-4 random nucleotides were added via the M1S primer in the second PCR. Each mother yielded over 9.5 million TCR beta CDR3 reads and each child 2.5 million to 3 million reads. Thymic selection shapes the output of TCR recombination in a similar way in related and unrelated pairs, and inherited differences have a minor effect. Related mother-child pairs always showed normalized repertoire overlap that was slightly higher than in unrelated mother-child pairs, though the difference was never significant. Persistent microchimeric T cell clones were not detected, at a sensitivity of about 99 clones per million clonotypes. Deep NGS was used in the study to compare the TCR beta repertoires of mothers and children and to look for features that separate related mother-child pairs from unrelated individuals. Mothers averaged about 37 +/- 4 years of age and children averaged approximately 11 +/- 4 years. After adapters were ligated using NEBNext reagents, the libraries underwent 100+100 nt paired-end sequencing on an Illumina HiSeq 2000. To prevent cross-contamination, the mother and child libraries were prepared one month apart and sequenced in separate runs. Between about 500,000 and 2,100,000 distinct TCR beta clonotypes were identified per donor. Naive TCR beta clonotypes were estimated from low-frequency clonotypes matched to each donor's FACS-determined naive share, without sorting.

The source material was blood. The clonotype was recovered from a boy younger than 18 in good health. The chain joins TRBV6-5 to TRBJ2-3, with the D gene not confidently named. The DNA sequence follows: TGTGCCAGCAGTTACTCGAGAGGTAGCACAGATACGCAGTATTTT. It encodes CASSYSRGSTDTQYF.